The TCR beta chain described here comes from a study of CXCR3-negative and CXCR3-positive naive CD8 T cells. Germline-derived CDR1 and CDR2 are SGHVS and FQNEAQ. The CDR3 spans 17 residues. Broader study findings: Naive CXCR3-negative and CXCR3-positive cells had similar TRBV-TRBJ usage; memory differed.

Triplicate sorts of some 300,000 cells per CD8+ subset. Among CD8+ T cells, naive ones were CD45RO-CCR7+CD27+CD95-. UMI-labeled 5' RACE yielded the TRB cDNA libraries. From its re-call of the 5' RACE reads, TCRdb lists each CDR3 protein once, without DNA. The table counts 100,000 to 150,000 distinct CDR3 sequences; roughly 0.31% lies in the top ten. Concerning this clonotype itself: The antigen is not known.

The rearrangement uses TRBV7-8 and TRBJ2-3; TCRdb selects TRBD2, and the lack of DNA leaves this call unchecked. The clonotype comes from a human donor in good health. Some clones in this sample may be carry-over from other donors' samples. Sequencing was carried out using naive CXCR3- CD8+ T cells from blood. As for subset: CD45RO-CCR7+CD27+CD95- naive CD8+ T cells lacking CXCR3 (TNR3-). The CDR3 reads CASSPRLAGGSTDTQYF.